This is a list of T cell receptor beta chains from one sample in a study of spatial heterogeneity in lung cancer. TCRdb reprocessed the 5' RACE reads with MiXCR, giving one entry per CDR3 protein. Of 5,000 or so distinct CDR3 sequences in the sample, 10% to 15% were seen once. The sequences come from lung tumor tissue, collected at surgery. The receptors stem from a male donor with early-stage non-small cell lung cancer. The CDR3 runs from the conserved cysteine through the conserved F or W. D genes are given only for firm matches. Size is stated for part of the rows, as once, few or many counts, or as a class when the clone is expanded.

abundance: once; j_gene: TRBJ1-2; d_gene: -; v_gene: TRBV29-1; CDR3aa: CSVPGTEGILGGYTF; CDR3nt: TGCAGCGTCCCCGGGACCGAGGGAATTCTCGGAGGCTACACCTTC
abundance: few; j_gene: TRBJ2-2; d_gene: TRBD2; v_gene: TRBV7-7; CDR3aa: CASSLSSGAPRGELFF; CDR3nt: TGTGCCAGCAGCTTAAGTAGCGGGGCTCCACGCGGGGAGCTGTTTTTT
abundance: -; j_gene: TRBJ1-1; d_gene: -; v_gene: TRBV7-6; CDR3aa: CASSFSEGGQAFF; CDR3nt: TGTGCCAGCAGCTTTTCCGAGGGGGGGCAAGCTTTCTTT
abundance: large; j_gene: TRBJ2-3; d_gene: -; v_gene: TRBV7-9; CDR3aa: CASSPSSASTDTQYF; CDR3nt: TGTGCCAGCAGCCCCTCCAGTGCTAGCACAGATACGCAGTATTTT
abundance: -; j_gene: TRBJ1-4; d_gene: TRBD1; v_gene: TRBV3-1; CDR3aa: CASSQIGQGPEKLFF; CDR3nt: TGTGCCAGCAGCCAAATCGGACAGGGACCGGAAAAACTGTTTTTT
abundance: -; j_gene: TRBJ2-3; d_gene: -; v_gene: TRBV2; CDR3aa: CASSVGGDTQYF; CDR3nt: TGTGCCAGCAGTGTTGGGGGAGATACGCAGTATTTT
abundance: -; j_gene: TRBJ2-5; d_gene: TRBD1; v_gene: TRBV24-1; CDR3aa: CATSDMTGGEETQYF; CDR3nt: TGTGCCACCAGTGACATGACAGGGGGCGAAGAGACCCAGTACTTC
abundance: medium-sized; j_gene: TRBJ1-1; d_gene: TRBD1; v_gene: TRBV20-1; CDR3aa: CSARPWTGRTEAFF; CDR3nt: TGCAGTGCTAGACCTTGGACAGGGAGGACTGAAGCTTTCTTT
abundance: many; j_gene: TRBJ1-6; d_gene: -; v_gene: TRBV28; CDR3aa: CASSPRFRSMFGRYNSPLHF; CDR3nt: TGTGCCAGCAGTCCCAGGTTTAGGTCTATGTTCGGCAGATATAATTCACCCCTCCACTTT
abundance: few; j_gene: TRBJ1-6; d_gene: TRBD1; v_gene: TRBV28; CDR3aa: CASSRGTVLLNSPLHF; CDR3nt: TGTGCCAGCAGTCGGGGGACAGTACTACTCAATTCACCCCTCCACTTT
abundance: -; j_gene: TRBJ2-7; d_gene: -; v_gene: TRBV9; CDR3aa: CASSVSGSFGGEQYF; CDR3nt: TGTGCCAGCAGCGTAAGCGGCAGTTTCGGGGGAGAGCAGTACTTC
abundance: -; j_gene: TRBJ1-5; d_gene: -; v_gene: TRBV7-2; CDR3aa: CASSWPGSNQPQHF; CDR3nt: TGTGCCAGCAGCTGGCCCGGGTCAAATCAGCCCCAGCATTTT
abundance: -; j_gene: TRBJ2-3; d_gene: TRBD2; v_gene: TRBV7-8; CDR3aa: CASRPRLAGEADTQYF; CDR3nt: TGTGCCAGCAGACCCCGACTAGCGGGAGAGGCAGATACGCAGTATTTT
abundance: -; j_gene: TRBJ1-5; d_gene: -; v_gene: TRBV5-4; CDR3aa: CASSLGQGQPQHF; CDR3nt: TGTGCCAGCAGCTTGGGGCAGGGCCAGCCCCAGCATTTT
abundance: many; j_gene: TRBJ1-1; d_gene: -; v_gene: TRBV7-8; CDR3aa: CASSLERSSGTGAFF; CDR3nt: TGTGCCAGCAGCTTAGAAAGAAGTTCGGGGACTGGAGCTTTCTTT
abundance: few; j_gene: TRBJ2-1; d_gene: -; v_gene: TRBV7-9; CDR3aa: CSSSLTQGNNEQFF; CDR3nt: TGTAGCAGCAGCTTAACACAGGGTAACAATGAGCAGTTCTTC
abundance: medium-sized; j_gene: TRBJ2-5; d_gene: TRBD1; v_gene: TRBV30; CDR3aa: CACKGQGETQYF; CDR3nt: TGTGCCTGCAAGGGACAGGGAGAGACCCAGTACTTC
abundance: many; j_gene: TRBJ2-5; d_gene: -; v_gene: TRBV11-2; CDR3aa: CASSLEGHSLTQYF; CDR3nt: TGTGCCAGCAGCTTAGAGGGACACAGTTTGACCCAGTACTTC
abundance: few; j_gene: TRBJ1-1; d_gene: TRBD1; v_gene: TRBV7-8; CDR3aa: CASSLRDSPWMNTEAFF; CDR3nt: TGTGCCAGCAGCTTAAGGGACAGCCCGTGGATGAACACTGAAGCTTTCTTT
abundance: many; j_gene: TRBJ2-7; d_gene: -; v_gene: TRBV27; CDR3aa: CASSFGAGNYEQYF; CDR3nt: TGTGCCAGCAGTTTTGGGGCGGGCAACTACGAGCAGTACTTC
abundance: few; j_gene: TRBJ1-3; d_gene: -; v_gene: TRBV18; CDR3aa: CASSPPAGSSSGNTIYF; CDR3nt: TGTGCCAGCTCACCACCGGCTGGGAGCTCTTCTGGAAACACCATATATTTT
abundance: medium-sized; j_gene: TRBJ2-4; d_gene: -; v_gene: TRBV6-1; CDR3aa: CASSPLGGQGNIQYF; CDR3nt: TGTGCCAGCAGTCCCCTCGGTGGGCAGGGGAACATTCAGTACTTC
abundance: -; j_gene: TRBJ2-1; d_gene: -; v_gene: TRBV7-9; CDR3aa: CASSGRGPTADEQFF; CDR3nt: TGTGCCAGCAGCGGCCGGGGCCCAACCGCCGATGAGCAGTTCTTC
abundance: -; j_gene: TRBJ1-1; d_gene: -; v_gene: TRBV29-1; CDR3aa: CSVRRSMGDTEAFF; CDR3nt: TGCAGCGTCAGGCGGTCCATGGGTGACACTGAAGCTTTCTTT
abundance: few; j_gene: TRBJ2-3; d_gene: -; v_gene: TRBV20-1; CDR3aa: CSAPRADGTDTQYF; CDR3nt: TGCAGTGCCCCCAGGGCGGACGGCACAGATACGCAGTATTTT
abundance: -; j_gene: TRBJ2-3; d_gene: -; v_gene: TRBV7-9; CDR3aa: CASSLAGSGKGYF; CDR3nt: TGTGCCAGCAGCTTAGCGGGTAGCGGAAAGGGGTATTTT
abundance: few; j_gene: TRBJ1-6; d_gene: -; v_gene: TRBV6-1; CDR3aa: CASRTEGSPLHF; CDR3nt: TGTGCCAGCAGGACCGAGGGTTCACCCCTCCACTTT
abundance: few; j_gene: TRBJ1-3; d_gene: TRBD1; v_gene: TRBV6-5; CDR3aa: CASSYSRGLSGNTIYF; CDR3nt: TGTGCCAGCAGTTACTCCAGGGGGCTGTCTGGAAACACCATATATTTT
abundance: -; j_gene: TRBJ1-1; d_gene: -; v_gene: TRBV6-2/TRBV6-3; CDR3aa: CASSSRTYEAFF; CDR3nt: TGTGCCAGCAGTTCCCGGACATATGAAGCTTTCTTT
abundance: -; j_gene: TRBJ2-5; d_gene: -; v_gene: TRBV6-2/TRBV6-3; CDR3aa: CASSYRNLGETQYF; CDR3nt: TGTGCCAGCAGTTACAGGAACCTCGGGGAGACCCAGTACTTC
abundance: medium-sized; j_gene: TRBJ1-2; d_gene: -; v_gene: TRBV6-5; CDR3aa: CASSRSYNYGYTF; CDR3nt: TGTGCCAGCAGTCGGAGTTATAACTATGGCTACACCTTC
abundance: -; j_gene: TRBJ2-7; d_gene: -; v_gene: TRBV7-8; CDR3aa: CASSPRHLYEQYF; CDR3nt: TGTGCCAGCAGCCCAAGACACCTCTACGAGCAGTACTTC
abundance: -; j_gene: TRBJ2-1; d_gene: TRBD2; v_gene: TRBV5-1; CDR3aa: CASSQLNLAGAFSYNEQFF; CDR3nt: TGCGCCAGCAGCCAACTCAACCTAGCGGGGGCCTTTTCCTACAATGAGCAGTTCTTC
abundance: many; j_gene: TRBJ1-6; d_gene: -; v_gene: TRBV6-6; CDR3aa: CASTNRPVNSPLHF; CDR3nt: TGTGCCAGCACCAACAGACCGGTTAATTCACCCCTCCACTTT
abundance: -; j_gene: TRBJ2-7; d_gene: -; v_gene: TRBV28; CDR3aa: CASSPAGGQPYEQYF; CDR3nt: TGTGCCAGCAGCCCGGCTGGCGGGCAGCCCTACGAGCAGTACTTC
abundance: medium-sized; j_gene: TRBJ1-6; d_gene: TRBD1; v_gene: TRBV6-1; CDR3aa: CASSLLTGAGGMTPLHF; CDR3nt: TGTGCCAGCAGTTTGTTAACAGGGGCCGGTGGTATGACACCCCTCCACTTT
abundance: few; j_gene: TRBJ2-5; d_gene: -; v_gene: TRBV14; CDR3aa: CASSQVPRGTQYF; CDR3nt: TGTGCCAGCAGCCAGGTTCCCCGAGGGACCCAGTACTTC
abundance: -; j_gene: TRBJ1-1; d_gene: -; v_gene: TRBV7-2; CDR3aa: CASRPPQGTAEAFF; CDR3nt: TGTGCCAGCAGGCCACCCCAGGGGACCGCTGAAGCTTTCTTT
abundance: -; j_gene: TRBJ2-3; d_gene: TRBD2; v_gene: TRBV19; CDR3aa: CASSTDRAGVGTDTQYF; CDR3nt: TGTGCCAGTAGTACAGACCGGGCGGGAGTCGGCACAGATACGCAGTATTTT
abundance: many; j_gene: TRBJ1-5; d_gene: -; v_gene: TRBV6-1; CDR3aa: CASSEAGNQPQHF; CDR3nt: TGTGCCAGCAGTGAAGCAGGCAATCAGCCCCAGCATTTT
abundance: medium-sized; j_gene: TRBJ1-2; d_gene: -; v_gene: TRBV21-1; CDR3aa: CASSKVKPTIPYGYTF; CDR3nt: TGTGCCAGCAGCAAAGTTAAGCCAACCATCCCCTATGGCTACACCTTC
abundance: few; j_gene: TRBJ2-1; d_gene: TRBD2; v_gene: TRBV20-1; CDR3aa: CSAAKSGKWEQFF; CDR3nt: TGCAGTGCAGCGAAAAGCGGGAAGTGGGAGCAGTTCTTC
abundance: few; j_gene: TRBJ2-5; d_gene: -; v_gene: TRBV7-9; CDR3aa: CASSHDWEETQYF; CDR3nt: TGTGCCAGCAGCCATGACTGGGAAGAGACCCAGTACTTC
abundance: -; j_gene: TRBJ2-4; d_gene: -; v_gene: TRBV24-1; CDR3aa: CATSDGAGRAKNIQYF; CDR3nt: TGTGCCACCAGTGATGGCGCGGGACGGGCCAAAAACATTCAGTACTTC
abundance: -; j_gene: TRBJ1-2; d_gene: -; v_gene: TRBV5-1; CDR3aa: CASFNSVEGYTF; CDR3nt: TGCGCCAGCTTTAATTCTGTAGAGGGCTACACCTTC